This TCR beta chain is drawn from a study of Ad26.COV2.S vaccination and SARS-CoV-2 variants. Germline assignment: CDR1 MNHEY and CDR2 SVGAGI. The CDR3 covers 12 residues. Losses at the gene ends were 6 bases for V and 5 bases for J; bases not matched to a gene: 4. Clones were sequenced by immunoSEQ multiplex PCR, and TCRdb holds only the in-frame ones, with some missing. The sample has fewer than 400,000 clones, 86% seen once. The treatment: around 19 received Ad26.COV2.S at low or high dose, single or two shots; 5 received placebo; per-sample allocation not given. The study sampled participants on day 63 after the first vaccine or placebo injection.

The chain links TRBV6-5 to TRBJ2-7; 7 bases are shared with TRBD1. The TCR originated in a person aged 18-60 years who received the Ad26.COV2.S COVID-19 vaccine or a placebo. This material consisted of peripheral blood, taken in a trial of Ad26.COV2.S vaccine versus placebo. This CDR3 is CASSNTGDEQYF. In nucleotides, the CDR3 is TGTGCCAGCAGCAACACAGGGGACGAGCAGTACTTC.